The clone carrying this TCR beta chain was found once. The entry originates in a study of blood T cell repertoires in COVID-19. Across the study: The origin of the acute and convalescent COVID-19 samples was the United States, Italy and Spain. PBMCs, B-cell-depleted T cells, or T cells provided the cDNA or gDNA that made up the material.

In the authors' methods: Amplification with reference gene primers provided the estimates of nucleated cell counts. Profiling relied on immunoSEQ multiplex PCR, and the TCRdb table lists in-frame clones only, not all of them. V, J and clone size are those of that table, while D and trimming were read from the DNA. The sample includes about 100,000 clones, about 83% of them seen just once. The sequenced sample consisted of peripheral blood. This receptor was identified in a man aged 40-49 years with active or convalescent COVID-19.

Here the CDR3 DNA reads TGCGCCAGCAGCTTGTGGGCAGGGGATGAAACTAATGAAAAACTGTTTTTT. Translation gives CASSLWAGDETNEKLFF. V gene TRBV5-1 combines with J gene TRBJ1-4; the D gene is possibly TRBD1 (6 bases). The V gene lost 1 base and the J gene lost 1 base, with 14 bases spanning the gap. In germline, CDR1 is SGHRS, CDR2 YFSETQ. The CDR3 is made up of 17 amino acids.